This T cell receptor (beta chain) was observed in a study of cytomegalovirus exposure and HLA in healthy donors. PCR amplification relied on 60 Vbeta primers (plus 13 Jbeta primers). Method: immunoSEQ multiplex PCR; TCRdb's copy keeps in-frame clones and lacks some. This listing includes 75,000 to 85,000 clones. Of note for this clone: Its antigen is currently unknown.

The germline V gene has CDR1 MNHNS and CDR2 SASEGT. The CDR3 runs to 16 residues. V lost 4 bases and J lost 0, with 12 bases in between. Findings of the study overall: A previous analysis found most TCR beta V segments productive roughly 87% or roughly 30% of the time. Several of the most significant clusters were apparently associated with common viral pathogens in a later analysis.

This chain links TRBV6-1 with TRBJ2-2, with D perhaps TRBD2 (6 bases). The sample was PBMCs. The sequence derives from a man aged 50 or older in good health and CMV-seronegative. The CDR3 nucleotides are TGTGCCAGCAGTGTTCTGGTAGCGGCGAACACCGGGGAGCTGTTTTTT. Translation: CASSVLVAANTGELFF.